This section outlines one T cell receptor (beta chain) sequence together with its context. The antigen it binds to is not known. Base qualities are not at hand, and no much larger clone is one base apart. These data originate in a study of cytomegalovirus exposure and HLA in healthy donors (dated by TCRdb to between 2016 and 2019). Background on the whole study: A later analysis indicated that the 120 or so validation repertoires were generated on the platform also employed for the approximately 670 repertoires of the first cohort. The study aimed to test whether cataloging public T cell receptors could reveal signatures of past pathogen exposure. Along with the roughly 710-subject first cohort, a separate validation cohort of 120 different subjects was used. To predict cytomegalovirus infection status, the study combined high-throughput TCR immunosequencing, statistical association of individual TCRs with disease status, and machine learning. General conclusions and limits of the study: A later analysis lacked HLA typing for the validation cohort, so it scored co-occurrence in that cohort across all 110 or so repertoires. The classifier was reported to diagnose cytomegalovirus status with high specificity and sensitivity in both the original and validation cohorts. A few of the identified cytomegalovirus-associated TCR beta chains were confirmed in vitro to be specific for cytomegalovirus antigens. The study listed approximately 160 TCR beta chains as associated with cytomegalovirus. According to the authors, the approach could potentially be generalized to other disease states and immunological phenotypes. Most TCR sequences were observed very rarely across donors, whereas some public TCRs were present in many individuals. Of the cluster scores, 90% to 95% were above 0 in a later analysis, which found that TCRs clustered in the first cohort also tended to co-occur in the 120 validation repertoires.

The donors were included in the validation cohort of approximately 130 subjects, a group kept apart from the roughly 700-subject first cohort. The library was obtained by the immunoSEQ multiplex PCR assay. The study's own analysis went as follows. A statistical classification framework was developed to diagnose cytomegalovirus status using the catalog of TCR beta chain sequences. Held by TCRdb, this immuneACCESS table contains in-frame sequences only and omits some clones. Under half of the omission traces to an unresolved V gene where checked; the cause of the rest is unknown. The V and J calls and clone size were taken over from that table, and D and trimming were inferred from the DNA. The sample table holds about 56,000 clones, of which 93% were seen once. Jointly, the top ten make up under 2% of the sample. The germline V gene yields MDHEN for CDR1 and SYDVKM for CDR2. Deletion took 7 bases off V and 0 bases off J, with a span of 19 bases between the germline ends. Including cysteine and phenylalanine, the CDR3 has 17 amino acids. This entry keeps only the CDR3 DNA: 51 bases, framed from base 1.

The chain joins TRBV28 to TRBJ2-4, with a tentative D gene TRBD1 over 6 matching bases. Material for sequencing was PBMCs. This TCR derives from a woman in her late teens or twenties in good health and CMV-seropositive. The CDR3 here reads CASTTILGAGAKNIQYF. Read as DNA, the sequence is TGTGCCAGCACCACTATATTGGGGGCCGGAGCCAAAAACATTCAGTACTTC.